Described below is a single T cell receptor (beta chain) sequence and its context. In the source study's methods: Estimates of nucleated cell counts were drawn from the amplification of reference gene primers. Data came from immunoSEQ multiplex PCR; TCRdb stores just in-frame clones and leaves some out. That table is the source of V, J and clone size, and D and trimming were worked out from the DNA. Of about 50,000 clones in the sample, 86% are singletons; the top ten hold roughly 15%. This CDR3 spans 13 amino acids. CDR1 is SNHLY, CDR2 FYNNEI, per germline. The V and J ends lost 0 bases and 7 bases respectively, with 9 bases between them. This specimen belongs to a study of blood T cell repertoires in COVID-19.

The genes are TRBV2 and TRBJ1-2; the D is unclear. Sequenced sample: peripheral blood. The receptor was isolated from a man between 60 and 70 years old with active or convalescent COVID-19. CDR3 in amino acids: CASSEALWSGYTF. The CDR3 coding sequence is TGTGCCAGCAGTGAAGCGCTTTGGAGTGGCTACACCTTC. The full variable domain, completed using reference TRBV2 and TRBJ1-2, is EPEVTQTPSHQVTQMGQEVILRCVPISNHLYFYWYRQILGQKVEFLVSFYNNEISEKSEIFDDQFSVERPDGSNFTLKIRSTKLEDSAMYFCASSEALWSGYTFGSGTRLTVV.